Below, one TCR beta chain is given with its context. This CDR3 has 17 residues. Germline V lookup: CDR1 LGHNT, CDR2 FRNRAP. Trimming left V 5 bases short and J 4 bases short, with 23 bases between. Authors' methods: Amplification from reference gene primers served as the basis for estimated nucleated cell counts. The table came from immunoSEQ multiplex PCR; TCRdb's copy has only in-frame clones and leaves some out. The DNA was the basis for D and trimming; V, J and clone size are from that table. The data contain about 330,000 clones, roughly 90% of them singletons. The data are from a study of blood T cell repertoires in COVID-19. About the research overall: Samples representing acute and convalescent COVID-19 were sourced from the United States, Italy and Spain.

Cohorts were based on clinical histories the participants reported. In Cohort 3, a recovered donor had either two negative PCRs, clearance, or symptom resolution. The TCR comes from a woman in her twenties or thirties who had recovered from COVID-19. The sample consisted of PBMCs or T cells enriched from blood (not recorded which). The genes are TRBV12-5 and TRBJ1-1, with D tentatively TRBD1 (5 bases). CDR3 residues: CASGTTGHVKKGTEAFF. The CDR3 DNA reads TGTGCTAGTGGTACGACTGGACACGTAAAAAAAGGCACTGAAGCTTTCTTT.